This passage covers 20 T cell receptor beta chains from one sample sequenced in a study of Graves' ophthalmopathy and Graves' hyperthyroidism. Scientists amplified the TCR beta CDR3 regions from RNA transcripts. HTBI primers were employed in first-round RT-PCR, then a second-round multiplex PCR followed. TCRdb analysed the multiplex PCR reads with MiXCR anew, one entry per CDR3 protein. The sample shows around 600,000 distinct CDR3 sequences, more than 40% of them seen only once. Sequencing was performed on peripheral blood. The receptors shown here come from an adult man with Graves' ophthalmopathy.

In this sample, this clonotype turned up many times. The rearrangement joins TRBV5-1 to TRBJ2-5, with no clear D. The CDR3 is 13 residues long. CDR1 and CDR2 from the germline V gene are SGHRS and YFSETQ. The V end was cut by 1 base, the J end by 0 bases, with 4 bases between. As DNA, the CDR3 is TGCGCCAGCAGCTTGAACTACCAAGAGACCCAGTACTTC. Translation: CASSLNYQETQYF. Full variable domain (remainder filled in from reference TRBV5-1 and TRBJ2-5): KAGVTQTPRYLIKTRGQQVTLSCSPISGHRSVSWYQQTPGQGLQFLFEYFSETQRNKGNFPGRFSGRQFSNSRSEMNVSTLELGDSALYLCASSLNYQETQYFGPGTRLLVL.

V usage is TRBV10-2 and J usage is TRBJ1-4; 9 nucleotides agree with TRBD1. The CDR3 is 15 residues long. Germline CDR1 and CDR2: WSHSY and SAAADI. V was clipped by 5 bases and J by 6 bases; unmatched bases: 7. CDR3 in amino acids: CASSPGQGNDEKLFF. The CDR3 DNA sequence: TGCGCCAGCAGTCCCGGACAGGGGAATGATGAAAAACTGTTTTTT.

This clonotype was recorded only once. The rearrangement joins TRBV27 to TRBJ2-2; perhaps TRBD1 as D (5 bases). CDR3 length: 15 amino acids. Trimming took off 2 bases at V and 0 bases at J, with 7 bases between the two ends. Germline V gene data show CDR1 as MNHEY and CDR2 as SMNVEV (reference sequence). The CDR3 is CASSLRQSNTGELFF. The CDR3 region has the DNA TGTGCCAGCAGTTTACGACAGTCGAACACCGGGGAGCTGTTTTTT.

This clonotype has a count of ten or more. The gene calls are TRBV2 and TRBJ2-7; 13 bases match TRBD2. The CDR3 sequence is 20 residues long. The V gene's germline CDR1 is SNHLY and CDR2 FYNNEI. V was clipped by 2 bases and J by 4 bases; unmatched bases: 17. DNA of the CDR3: TGTGCCAGCAGTGAATTGGGACTAGCGGGGAATAGCGCCAAGTCGTACGAGCAGTACTTC. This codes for CASSELGLAGNSAKSYEQYF.

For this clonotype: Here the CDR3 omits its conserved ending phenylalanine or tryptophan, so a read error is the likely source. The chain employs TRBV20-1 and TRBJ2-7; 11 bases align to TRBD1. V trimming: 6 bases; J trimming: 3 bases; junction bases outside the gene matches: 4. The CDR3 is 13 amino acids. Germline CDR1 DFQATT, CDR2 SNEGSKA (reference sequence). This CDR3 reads CSAAGTGGYEQYS. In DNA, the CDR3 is TGCAGTGCAGCCGGGACAGGGGGCTACGAGCAGTACTCC.

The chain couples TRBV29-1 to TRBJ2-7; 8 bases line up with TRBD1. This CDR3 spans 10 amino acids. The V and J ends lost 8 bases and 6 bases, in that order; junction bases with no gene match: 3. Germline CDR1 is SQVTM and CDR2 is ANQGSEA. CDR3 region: CSYGQGEQYF. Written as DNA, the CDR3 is TGCAGCTACGGACAGGGCGAGCAGTACTTC.

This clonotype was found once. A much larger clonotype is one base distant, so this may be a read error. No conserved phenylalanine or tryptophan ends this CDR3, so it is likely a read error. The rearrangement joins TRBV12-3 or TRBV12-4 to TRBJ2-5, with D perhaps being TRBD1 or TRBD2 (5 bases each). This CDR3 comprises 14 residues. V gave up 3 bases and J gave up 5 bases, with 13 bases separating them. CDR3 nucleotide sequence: TGTGCCAGCAGTTTTGGGGACCGAGGGGAGACCCAGTACGTC. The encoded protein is CASSFGDRGETQYV.

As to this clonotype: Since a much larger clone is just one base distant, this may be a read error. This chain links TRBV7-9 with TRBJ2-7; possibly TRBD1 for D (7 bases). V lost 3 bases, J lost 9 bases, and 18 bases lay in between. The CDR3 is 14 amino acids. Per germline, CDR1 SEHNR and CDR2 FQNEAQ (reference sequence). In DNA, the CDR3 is TGTGCCAGCAGCTTTTCAGGGGGACTTGTCGGGCAGTACTTC. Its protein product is CASSFSGGLVGQYF.

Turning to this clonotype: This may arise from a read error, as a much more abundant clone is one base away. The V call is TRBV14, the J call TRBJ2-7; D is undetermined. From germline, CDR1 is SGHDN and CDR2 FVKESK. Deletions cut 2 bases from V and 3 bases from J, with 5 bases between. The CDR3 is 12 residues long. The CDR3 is CASSQRCYEQYF. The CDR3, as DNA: TGTGCCAGCAGCCAAAGGTGCTACGAGCAGTACTTC.

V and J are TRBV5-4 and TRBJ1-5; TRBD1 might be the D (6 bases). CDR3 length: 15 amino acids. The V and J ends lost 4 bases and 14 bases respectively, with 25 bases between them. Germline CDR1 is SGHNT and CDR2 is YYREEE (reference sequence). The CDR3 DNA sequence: TGTGCCAGCAGCCCGAAGACTAGCGGGGGGCCCTACGAGCATTTT. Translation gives CASSPKTSGGPYEHF.

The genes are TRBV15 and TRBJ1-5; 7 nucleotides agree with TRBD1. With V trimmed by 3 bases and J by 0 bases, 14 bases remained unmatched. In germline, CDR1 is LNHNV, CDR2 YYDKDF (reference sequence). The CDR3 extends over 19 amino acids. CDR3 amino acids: CATSSSLGMGTDSNQPQHF. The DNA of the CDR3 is TGTGCCACCAGCAGCTCTCTGGGGATGGGGACAGATAGCAATCAGCCCCAGCATTTT.

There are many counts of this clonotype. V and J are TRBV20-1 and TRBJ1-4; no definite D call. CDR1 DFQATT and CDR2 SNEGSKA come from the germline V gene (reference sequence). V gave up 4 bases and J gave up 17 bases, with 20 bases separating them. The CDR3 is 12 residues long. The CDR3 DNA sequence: TGCAGTGCTACGGGTGGTGACATGAATCTTTTTTTT. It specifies CSATGGDMNLFF.

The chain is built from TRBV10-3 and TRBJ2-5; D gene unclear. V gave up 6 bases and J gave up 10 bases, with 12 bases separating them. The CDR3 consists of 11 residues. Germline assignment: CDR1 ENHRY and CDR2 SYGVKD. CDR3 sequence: CAIRGNGDQYF. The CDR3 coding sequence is TGTGCCATCAGGGGGAATGGGGACCAGTACTTC.

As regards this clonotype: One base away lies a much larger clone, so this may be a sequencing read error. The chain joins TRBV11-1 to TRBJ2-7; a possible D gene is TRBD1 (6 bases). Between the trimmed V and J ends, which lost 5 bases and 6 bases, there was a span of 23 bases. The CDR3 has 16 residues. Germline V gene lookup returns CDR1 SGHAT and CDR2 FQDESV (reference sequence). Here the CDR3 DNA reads TGTGCCAGCAGCCAAGTGGAGGTTGGCAGGGGCTCCGAGCAGTACTTC. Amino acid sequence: CASSQVEVGRGSEQYF. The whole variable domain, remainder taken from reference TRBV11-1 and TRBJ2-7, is EAEVAQSPRYKITEKSQAVAFWCDPISGHATLYWYRQILGQGPELLVQFQDESVVDDSQLPKDRFSAERLKGVDSTLKIQPAELGDSAMYLCASSQVEVGRGSEQYFGPGTRLTVT.

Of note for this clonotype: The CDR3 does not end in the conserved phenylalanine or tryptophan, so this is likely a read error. The CDR3 region has the DNA TGTGCCAGCAGCCCCTCTAGCGGGAGCTCCGAGCAGTACTGC. It yields the protein CASSPSSGSSEQYC. The chain has TRBV7-3 and TRBJ2-7, with 10 bases fitting TRBD2. Germline V CDR1 and CDR2: SGHTA, FQGTGA. Trimming took 5 bases from V and 6 from J; bases not matched to a gene: 7. The length of the CDR3 is 14 residues.

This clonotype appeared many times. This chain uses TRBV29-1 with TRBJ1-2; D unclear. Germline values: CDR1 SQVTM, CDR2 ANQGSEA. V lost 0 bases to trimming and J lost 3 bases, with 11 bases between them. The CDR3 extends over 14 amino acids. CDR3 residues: CSVEDEGFDYGYTF. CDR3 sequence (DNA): TGCAGCGTTGAAGATGAAGGCTTTGACTATGGCTACACCTTC.

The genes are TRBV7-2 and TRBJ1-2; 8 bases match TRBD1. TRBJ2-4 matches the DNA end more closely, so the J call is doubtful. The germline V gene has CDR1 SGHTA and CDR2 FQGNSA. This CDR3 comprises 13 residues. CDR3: CASSLDRVGIQYF. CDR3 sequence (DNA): TGTGCCAGCAGCTTGGACAGGGTGGGCATTCAGTACTTC.

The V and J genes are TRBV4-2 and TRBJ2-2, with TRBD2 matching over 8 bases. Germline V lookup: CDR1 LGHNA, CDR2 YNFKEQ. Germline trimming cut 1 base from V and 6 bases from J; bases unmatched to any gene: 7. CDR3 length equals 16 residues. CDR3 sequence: CASSQGVGGRPGELFF. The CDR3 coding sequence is TGTGCCAGCAGCCAAGGGGTCGGCGGGAGGCCCGGGGAGCTGTTTTTT.

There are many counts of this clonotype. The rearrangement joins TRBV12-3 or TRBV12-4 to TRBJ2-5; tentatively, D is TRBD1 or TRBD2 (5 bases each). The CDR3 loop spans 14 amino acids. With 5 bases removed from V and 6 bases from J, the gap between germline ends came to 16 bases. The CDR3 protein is CASSMGLAKKTQYF. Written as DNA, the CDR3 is TGTGCCAGCAGTATGGGGCTAGCAAAAAAGACCCAGTACTTC.

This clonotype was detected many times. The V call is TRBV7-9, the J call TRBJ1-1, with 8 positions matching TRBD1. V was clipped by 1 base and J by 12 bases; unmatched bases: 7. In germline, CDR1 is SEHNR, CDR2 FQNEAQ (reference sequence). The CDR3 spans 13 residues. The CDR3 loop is CASSLGGDRFSFF. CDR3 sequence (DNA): TGTGCCAGCAGCTTAGGAGGGGACAGGTTTTCTTTCTTT.